The 21 T cell receptor beta chains below come from one sample, sequenced in a study of blood T cell repertoires in COVID-19 (TCRdb year 2020). Libraries were constructed by the immunoSEQ multiplex PCR assay. Here the immuneACCESS table is served through TCRdb, limited to in-frame sequences with V and J called. Missing clones are a known gap in these copies; in checked studies unresolved V genes cover under half, and the rest lacks a known reason. For this sample the table gives more than 150,000 clones, of which approximately 80% were detected only once. The ten largest clones capture 8% to 13% of the sample. Sequencing was done on a sample of PBMCs or T cells enriched from blood (not recorded which). Receptors were obtained from a man aged 50 or older who had recovered from COVID-19.

The gene calls are TRBV5-5 and TRBJ1-1, with D possibly matching TRBD1 (5 bases). CDR3 length: 15 amino acids. Trimming removed 1 base from V and 0 bases from J, with 10 bases in between. Germline V gene sequence: CDR1 SGHKS, CDR2 YYEKEE (reference sequence). CDR3 residues: CASSLSTAMNTEAFF. The CDR3 DNA is TGTGCCAGCAGCTTGTCGACAGCCATGAACACTGAAGCTTTCTTT.

The chain recombines TRBV5-1 with TRBJ2-7; TRBD1 matches at 9 bases. CDR1 is SGHRS, CDR2 YFSETQ, per germline. The V segment lost 3 bases and the J segment 5 bases; nucleotides outside the gene matches: 6. This CDR3 is 14 amino acids long. CDR3 in amino acids: CASSSIGTGHEQYF. The DNA for the CDR3 is TGCGCCAGCAGCTCTATCGGGACAGGGCACGAGCAGTACTTC.

The chain employs TRBV6-5 and TRBJ2-1; D is unresolved. This CDR3 has 15 amino acids. Germline V gene sequence: CDR1 MNHEY, CDR2 SVGAGI. V dropped 0 bases and J dropped 7 bases, with 13 bases sitting between them. The CDR3: CASSYSSAAPNEQFF. CDR3 DNA: TGTGCCAGCAGTTACTCGAGTGCTGCTCCGAATGAGCAGTTCTTC.

The rearrangement uses TRBV4-1 and TRBJ1-6; no reliable D call. Germline CDR1 is MGHRA and CDR2 is YSYEKL. The V and J ends lost 4 bases and 9 bases respectively, with 16 bases between them. This CDR3 is built from 15 residues. The CDR3 here is CASSREEAVGSPLHF. In DNA, the CDR3 is TGCGCCAGCAGCCGGGAGGAAGCAGTGGGTTCACCCCTCCACTTT.

Details on this clone: The same CDR3 is also encoded by other DNA sequences in this sample. The chain couples TRBV18 to TRBJ2-7; TRBD1 matches 9 bases. The CDR3 contains 14 residues. The germline gives CDR1 KGHSH, CDR2 LQKENI. J lost 7 bases, V lost 4 bases, and 8 bases had no gene match. CDR3 amino acids: CASSLGTGSGEQYF. The CDR3 region has the DNA TGTGCCAGCTCACTTGGGACAGGGTCCGGAGAGCAGTACTTC. Looking up the rest from reference TRBV18 and TRBJ2-7 gives the full variable domain: NAGVMQNPRHLVRRRGQEARLRCSPMKGHSHVYWYRQLPEEGLKFMVYLQKENIIDESGMPKERFSAEFPKEGPSILRIQQVVRGDSAAYFCASSLGTGSGEQYFGPGTRLTVT.

The gene calls are TRBV2 and TRBJ2-3, with 7 bases lining up with TRBD2. Germline lookup yields CDR1 SNHLY and CDR2 FYNNEI. Losses at the gene ends were 0 bases for V and 7 bases for J; bases not matched to a gene: 7. The CDR3 has 15 residues. Written as DNA, the CDR3 is TGTGCCAGCAGTGAAGCCAAGGGGACTACAAATACGCAGTATTTT. Amino acids: CASSEAKGTTNTQYF.

This clone was recorded once. CDR3 residues: CASSDPSGMPGELFF. The CDR3 DNA reads as TGTGCCAGCAGTGACCCTAGCGGGATGCCCGGGGAGCTGTTTTTT. The rearrangement uses TRBV6-1 and TRBJ2-2; 9 bases are shared with TRBD2. This CDR3 has 15 amino acids. The germline CDR1 and CDR2 sequences are MNHNS and SASEGT. The V segment lost 3 bases and the J segment 6 bases; nucleotides outside the gene matches: 5.

J is TRBJ2-3 and V is TRBV6-5; the D gene is possibly TRBD1 (5 bases). CDR3 length equals 12 residues. CDR1 MNHEY and CDR2 SVGAGI come from the germline V gene. Trimming took 6 bases from V and 7 from J, leaving 11 bases between them. Here the CDR3 reads CASRGLPYTQYF. In DNA form, the CDR3 reads TGTGCCAGCAGGGGGCTCCCATATACGCAGTATTTT.

This clone appeared a few times. The chain recombines TRBV6-5 with TRBJ2-3; 12 positions agree with TRBD2. The CDR3 runs 15 residues. With 6 bases clipped from V and 8 bases from J, the junction kept 9 bases outside the gene matches. The germline CDR1 and CDR2 sequences are MNHEY and SVGAGI. The CDR3 nucleotides read TGTGCCAGCAGAAGGACTAGCGGGGAGGTGGGTACGCAGTATTTT. Protein product: CASRRTSGEVGTQYF.

For this clone: One end of the junction is discordant with germline, which a read error may explain. This rearrangement joins TRBV5-1 to TRBJ2-7, with 9 bases fitting TRBD1. The germline CDR1 and CDR2 sequences are SGHRS and YFSETQ. This CDR3 region has 15 residues. CDR3 region: CASSSLTGGGYEQSF. DNA of the CDR3: TGCGCCAGCAGCTCCCTGACAGGGGGGGGTTACGAGCAGTCCTTC.

The chain employs TRBV9 and TRBJ2-3; 7 nucleotides align to TRBD2. Per germline, CDR1 SGDLS and CDR2 YYNGEE. V trimming: 3 bases; J trimming: 1 base; junction bases outside the gene matches: 5. The CDR3 contains 15 residues. In DNA, the CDR3 is TGTGCCAGCAGCGGAAGCGGGGCTCGCACAGATACGCAGTATTTT. This codes for CASSGSGARTDTQYF.

This clone was seen only a few times. The J gene is TRBJ2-3, the V gene TRBV9; 7 nucleotides line up with TRBD2. The V gene end was trimmed by 0 bases and the J gene end by 5 bases; junction bases not matched to a gene: 12. The CDR3 is 17 residues long. Germline lookup yields CDR1 SGDLS and CDR2 YYNGEE. The CDR3: CASSVAGGSLGKDTQYF. CDR3 nucleotide sequence: TGTGCCAGCAGCGTAGCGGGGGGATCTCTAGGGAAAGATACGCAGTATTTT.

This clone was counted once. V is TRBV21-1 and J is TRBJ2-7; TRBD1, as called in the table, went unchecked against the DNA. TRBV21-1 is noted as a pseudogene. The CDR3 is made up of 16 amino acids. The CDR3 is CASSTGDRGHIYEQYF. The CDR3 nucleotides are TGTGCCAGCAGCACCGGGGACAGGGGGCATATCTACGAGCAGTACTTC.

The rearrangement uses TRBV6-5 and TRBJ1-1; possible D gene TRBD1, 5 bases. This CDR3 comprises 14 residues. The V and J ends lost 10 bases and 5 bases respectively, with 20 bases between them. Germline CDR1 reads MNHEY; CDR2 reads SVGAGI. CDR3 DNA sequence: TGTGCCACCTCCCTGGGGGGGAGGGATACTGAAGCTTTCTTT. Translation: CATSLGGRDTEAFF.

This sequence joins TRBV27 and TRBJ2-1; 7 bases are a match to TRBD1. CDR3 length: 16 residues. The V and J ends lost 5 bases and 8 bases, in that order; junction bases with no gene match: 15. Per the germline V gene, CDR1 is MNHEY and CDR2 is SMNVEV (reference sequence). Written as DNA, the CDR3 is TGTGCCAGCAGTGGAACACCAGGGGGATGGATTTATGAGCAGTTCTTC. It translates to CASSGTPGGWIYEQFF.

This clone turned up a few times. V gene TRBV10-3 combines with J gene TRBJ2-5; D perhaps matches TRBD2 (6 bases). Trimming left V 10 bases short and J 3 bases short, with 18 bases between. CDR1 is ENHRY and CDR2 is SYGVKD in the germline V gene. The CDR3 runs to 14 residues. CDR3 bases: TGTGCCACCCGTGGGGGAGGATTAGAAGAGACCCAGTACTTC. Protein product: CATRGGGLEETQYF.

The chain carries TRBV10-3 and TRBJ1-5, with 7 bases that match TRBD1. Unmatched junction bases numbered 7, after V lost 2 bases and J lost 3 bases. This CDR3 comprises 16 residues. The germline gives CDR1 ENHRY, CDR2 SYGVKD. For the CDR3, the DNA is TGTGCCATCAGTGAGACCGGGACAGCTTTCAATCAGCCCCAGCATTTT. The encoded protein is CAISETGTAFNQPQHF.

The chain carries TRBV7-8 and TRBJ1-6; 8 bases are a match to TRBD1. V trimming: 5 bases; J trimming: 10 bases; junction bases outside the gene matches: 16. Germline V gene sequence: CDR1 SGHVS, CDR2 FQNEAQ. This CDR3 comprises 17 residues. CDR3 nucleotides: TGTGCCAGCAGCCGATTCGGACAGGGTTCGGCGAGGTCACCCCTCCACTTT. It encodes CASSRFGQGSARSPLHF.

V is TRBV6-4 and J is TRBJ2-5, with 7 positions matching TRBD1. The CDR3 totals 13 residues. Trimming took 6 bases from V and 4 from J; bases not matched to a gene: 5. CDR1 is MRHNA and CDR2 is SNTAGT in the germline V gene. The CDR3 loop reads CASSATGVETQYF. In DNA form, the CDR3 reads TGTGCCAGCAGCGCCACAGGGGTAGAGACCCAGTACTTC.

The chain joins TRBV19 to TRBJ2-2; D gene ambiguous. CDR3 size: 14 residues. V was pared by 3 bases and J by 6 bases, with 11 bases between. The germline V gene has CDR1 LNHDA and CDR2 SQIVND (reference sequence). The CDR3 here is CASSISRVAGELFF. CDR3 nucleotides: TGTGCCAGTAGTATTTCTCGGGTGGCCGGGGAGCTGTTTTTT.

The V and J genes are TRBV7-9 and TRBJ2-3; 14 nucleotides agree with TRBD2. J was trimmed by 3 bases and V by 4 bases; bases with no gene match: 12. The CDR3 consists of 19 residues. Germline CDR1 reads SEHNR; CDR2 reads FQNEAQ (reference sequence). Here the CDR3 reads CASSSPTSGGDWRTDTQYF. In DNA, the CDR3 is TGTGCCAGCAGCTCCCCGACTAGCGGGGGGGATTGGCGGACAGATACGCAGTATTTT.